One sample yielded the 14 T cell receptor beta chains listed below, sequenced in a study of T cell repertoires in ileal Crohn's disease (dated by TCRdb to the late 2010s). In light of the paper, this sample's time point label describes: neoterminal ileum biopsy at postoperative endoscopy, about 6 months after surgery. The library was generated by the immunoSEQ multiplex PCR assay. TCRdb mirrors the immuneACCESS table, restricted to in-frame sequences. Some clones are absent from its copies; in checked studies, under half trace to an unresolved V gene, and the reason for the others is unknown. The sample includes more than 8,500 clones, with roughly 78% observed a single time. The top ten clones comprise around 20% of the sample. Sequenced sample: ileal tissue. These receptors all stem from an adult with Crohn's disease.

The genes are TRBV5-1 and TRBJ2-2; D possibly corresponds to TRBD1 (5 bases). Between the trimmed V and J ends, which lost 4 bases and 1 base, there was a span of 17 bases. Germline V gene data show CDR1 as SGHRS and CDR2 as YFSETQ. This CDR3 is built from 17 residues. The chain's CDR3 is CASSPDSSRENTGELFF. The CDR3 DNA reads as TGCGCCAGCAGCCCAGACAGTAGTAGAGAGAACACCGGGGAGCTGTTTTTT.

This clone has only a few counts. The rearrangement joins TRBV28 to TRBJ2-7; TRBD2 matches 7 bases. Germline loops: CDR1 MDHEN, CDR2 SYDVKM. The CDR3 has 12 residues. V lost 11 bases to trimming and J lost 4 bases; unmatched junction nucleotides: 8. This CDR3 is CASGRVKYEQYF. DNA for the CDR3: TGTGCCTCGGGGAGGGTTAAGTACGAGCAGTACTTC. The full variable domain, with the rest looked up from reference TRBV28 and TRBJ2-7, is DVKVTQSSRYLVKRTGEKVFLECVQDMDHENMFWYRQDPGLGLRLIYFSYDVKMKEKGDIPEGYSVSREKKERFSLILESASTNQTSMYLCASGRVKYEQYFGPGTRLTVT.

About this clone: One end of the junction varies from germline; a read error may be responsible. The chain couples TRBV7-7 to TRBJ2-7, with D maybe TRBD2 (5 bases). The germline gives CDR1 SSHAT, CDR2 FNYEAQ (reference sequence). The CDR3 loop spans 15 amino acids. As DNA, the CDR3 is TGTGCTAGCAGCTTAGGAGCGGACGGGCCCTACGAGCAGTACTTC. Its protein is CASSLGADGPYEQYF. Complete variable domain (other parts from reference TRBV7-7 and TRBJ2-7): GAGVSQSPRYKVTKRGQDVTLRCDPISSHATLYWYQQALGQGPEFLTYFNYEAQPDKSGLPSDRFSAERPEGSISTLTIQRTEQRDSAMYRCASSLGADGPYEQYFGPGTRLTVT.

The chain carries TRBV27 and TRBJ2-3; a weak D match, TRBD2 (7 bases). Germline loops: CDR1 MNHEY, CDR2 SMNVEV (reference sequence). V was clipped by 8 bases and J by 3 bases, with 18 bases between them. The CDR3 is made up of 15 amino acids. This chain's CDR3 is CASYLQGGRTDTQYF. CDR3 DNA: TGTGCCAGCTATTTACAGGGCGGGAGAACAGATACGCAGTATTTT.

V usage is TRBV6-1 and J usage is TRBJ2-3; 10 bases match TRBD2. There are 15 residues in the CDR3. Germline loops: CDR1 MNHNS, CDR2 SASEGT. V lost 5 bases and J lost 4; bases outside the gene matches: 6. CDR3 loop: CASSSTSGAPDTQYF. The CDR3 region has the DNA TGTGCCAGCAGTTCAACTAGCGGGGCCCCAGATACGCAGTATTTT.

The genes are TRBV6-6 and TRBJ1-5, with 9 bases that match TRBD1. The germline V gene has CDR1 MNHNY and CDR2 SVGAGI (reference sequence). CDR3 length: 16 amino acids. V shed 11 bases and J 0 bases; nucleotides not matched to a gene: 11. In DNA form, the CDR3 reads TGTGCCGTAGAGGGGGGACAGGGATATAGCAATCAGCCCCAGCATTTT. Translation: CAVEGGQGYSNQPQHF.

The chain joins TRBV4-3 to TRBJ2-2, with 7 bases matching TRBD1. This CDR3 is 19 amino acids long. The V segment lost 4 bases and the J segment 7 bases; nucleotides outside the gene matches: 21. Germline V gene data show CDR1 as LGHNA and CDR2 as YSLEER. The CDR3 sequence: CASSPTGVVRAQWGGELFF. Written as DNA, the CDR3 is TGCGCCAGCAGCCCCACAGGGGTGGTTAGGGCCCAATGGGGCGGGGAGCTGTTTTTT.

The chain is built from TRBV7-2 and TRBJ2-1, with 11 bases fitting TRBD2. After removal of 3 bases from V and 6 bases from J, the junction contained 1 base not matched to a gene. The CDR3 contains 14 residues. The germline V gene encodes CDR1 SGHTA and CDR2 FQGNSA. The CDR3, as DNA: TGTGCCAGCAGCTTGACTAGCGGGACCAATGAGCAGTTCTTC. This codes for CASSLTSGTNEQFF.

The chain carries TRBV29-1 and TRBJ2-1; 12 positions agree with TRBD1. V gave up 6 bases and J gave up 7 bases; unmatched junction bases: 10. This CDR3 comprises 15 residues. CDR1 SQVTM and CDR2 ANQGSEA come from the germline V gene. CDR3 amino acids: CSVGGGQGALNEQFF. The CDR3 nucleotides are TGCAGCGTCGGTGGGGGACAGGGGGCGTTGAATGAGCAGTTCTTC.

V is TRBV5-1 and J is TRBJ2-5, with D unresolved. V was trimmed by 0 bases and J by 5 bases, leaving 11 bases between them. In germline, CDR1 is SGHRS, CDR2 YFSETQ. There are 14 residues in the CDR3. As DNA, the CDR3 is TGCGCCAGCAGCTTGGAACGGTATTCGGAGACCCAGTACTTC. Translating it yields CASSLERYSETQYF.

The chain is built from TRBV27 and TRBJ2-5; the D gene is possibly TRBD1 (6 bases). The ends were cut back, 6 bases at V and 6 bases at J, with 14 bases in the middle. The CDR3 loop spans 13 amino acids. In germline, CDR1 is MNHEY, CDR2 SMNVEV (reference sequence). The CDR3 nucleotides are TGTGCCAGCAGCCGACAGGACTTACAGACCCAGTACTTC. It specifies CASSRQDLQTQYF.

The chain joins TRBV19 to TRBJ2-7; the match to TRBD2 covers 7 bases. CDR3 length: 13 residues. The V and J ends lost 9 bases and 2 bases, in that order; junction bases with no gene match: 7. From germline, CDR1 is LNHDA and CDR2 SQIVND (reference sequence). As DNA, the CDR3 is TGTGCCAGCGCGGACGCGGGAGCCTACGAGCAGTACTTC. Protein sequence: CASADAGAYEQYF.

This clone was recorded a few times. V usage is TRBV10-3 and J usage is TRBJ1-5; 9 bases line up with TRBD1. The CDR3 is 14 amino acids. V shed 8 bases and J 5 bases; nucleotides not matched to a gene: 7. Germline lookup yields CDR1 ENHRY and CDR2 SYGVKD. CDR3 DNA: TGTGCCATCGGGTCACAGGGGGCGGATCAGCCCCAGCATTTT. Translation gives CAIGSQGADQPQHF.

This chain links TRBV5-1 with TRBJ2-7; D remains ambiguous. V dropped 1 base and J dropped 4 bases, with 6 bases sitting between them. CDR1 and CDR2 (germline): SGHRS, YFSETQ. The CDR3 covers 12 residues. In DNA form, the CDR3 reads TGCGCCAGCAGCTTGAATAGATACGAGCAGTACTTC. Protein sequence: CASSLNRYEQYF. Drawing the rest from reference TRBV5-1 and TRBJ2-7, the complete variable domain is KAGVTQTPRYLIKTRGQQVTLSCSPISGHRSVSWYQQTPGQGLQFLFEYFSETQRNKGNFPGRFSGRQFSNSRSEMNVSTLELGDSALYLCASSLNRYEQYFGPGTRLTVT.